This T cell receptor beta chain emerged from a study of identical twins (dated by TCRdb to the mid-2010s). As for the study more broadly: TCR alpha and beta repertoires from monozygotic twins, unrelated adults of various ages and cord blood were deep-sequenced to test whether fetal clonotypes persist. To rule out contamination, replicate twin experiments were performed at different times with different library preparation protocols.

Library preparation employed 5' RACE. Sequencing took place on an Illumina HiSeq 2000. Template switching added a universal primer binding site, and the final cDNA carried a unique molecular identifier that allowed TCR cDNA molecules to be counted accurately. Specific primers in the conserved constant-segment region were used to synthesize first-strand cDNA for the TCR alpha and beta chains. To control for contamination, each cDNA library was double barcoded with a SMART-Mk sample barcode plus Illumina barcodes. TruSeq adapter sequences, together with Illumina sample barcodes, were added in two successive PCR steps. TCR alpha and beta cDNA libraries were sequenced on the Illumina HiSeq platform with custom primers. In the original analysis: MiGEC was used to process raw reads and extract unique molecular identifiers, and MiXCR was used to find CDR3 positions. Recombination models were inferred per individual with the repgenHMM and IGoR tools using an EM algorithm. The analysis of shared clonotypes was done with the tcR package in R, with sharing normalized by the product of cloneset sizes. To study raw recombination free of thymic and clonal selection effects, out-of-frame nonproductive sequences were analyzed. TCRdb handled the public reads itself, with Q25 trimming in fastp and clone calling in MiXCR, and kept productive beta chains. Every distinct CDR3 protein forms one entry, paired with its most common genes and DNA. TCRdb's processing, not the study's, gives the V and J calls here. The sample table holds 1,800,000 or so distinct CDR3 sequences, of which less than 35% were seen once. The ten largest clones capture about 0.3% of the sample.

Study-wide conclusions, independent of this receptor: Zero-insertion analyses could be partly confounded by invariant T cells such as MAIT and iNKT, though diverse VJ usage argued against such confounding for most clonotypes. Because the same donors could not be followed over many years, conclusions were based on cross-sectional statistical analysis. Out-of-frame TCR alpha sharing in monozygotic twins was systematically underestimated by recombination models, whereas sharing between unrelated individuals was in agreement with the recombination models. Abundant cord blood beta clonotypes had fewer insertions, young adult naive repertoires showed a similar but weaker trend, and memory repertoires showed no such trend. A weaker excess of twin sharing was found in beta out-of-frame sequences because the signal-to-noise ratio was lowered by fewer shared sequences. Compared with coincidental sharing between unrelated individuals, an excess of low generation-probability sequences was observed among out-of-frame TCR alpha sequences shared between twins.

Only healthy Caucasian donors were included. This clonotype has more than one count but fewer than ten. The antigen it binds to is not known. No much larger clonotype is one base removed from it; base qualities were not supplied. Sequences SNHLY (CDR1) and FYNNEI (CDR2) are obtained from the germline V gene. The CDR3 sequence holds 14 residues, the cysteine and phenylalanine included. Here the CDR3 DNA is all that survives: 42 bases in frame from base 1. At the junction V is shortened by 4 bases and J by 2 bases; bases outside the gene matches: 3. This clonotype was obtained from a newborn girl in good health. The chain employs TRBV2 and TRBJ2-7; 9 of the junction bases match TRBD1. Sequenced input: cord blood. The bases are TGTGCCAGCAGTGCTTGGGACAGGGCCTACGAGCAGTACTTC. It codes for CASSAWDRAYEQYF.